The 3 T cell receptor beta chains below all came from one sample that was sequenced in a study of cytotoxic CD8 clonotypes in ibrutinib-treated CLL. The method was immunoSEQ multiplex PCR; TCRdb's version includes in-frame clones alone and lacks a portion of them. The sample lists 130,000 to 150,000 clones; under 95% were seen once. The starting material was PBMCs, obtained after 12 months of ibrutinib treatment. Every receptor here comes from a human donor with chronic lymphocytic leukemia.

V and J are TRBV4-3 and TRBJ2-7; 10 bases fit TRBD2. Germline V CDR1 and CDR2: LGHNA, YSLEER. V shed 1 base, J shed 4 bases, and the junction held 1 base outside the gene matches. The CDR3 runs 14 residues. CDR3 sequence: CASSQASGRYEQYF. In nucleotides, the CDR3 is TGCGCCAGCAGCCAAGCTAGCGGGAGATACGAGCAGTACTTC.

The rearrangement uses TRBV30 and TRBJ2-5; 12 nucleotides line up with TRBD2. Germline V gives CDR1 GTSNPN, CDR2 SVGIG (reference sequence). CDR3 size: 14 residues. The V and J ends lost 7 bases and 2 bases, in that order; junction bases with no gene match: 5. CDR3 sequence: CASLAGGPQETQYF. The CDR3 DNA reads TGTGCCTCCCTAGCGGGAGGGCCACAAGAGACCCAGTACTTC.

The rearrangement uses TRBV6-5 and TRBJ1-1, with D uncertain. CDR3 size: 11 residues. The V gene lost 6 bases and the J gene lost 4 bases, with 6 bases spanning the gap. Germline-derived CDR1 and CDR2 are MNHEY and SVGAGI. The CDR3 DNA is TGTGCCAGCAGACAGAGCACTGAAGCTTTCTTT. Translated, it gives CASRQSTEAFF.